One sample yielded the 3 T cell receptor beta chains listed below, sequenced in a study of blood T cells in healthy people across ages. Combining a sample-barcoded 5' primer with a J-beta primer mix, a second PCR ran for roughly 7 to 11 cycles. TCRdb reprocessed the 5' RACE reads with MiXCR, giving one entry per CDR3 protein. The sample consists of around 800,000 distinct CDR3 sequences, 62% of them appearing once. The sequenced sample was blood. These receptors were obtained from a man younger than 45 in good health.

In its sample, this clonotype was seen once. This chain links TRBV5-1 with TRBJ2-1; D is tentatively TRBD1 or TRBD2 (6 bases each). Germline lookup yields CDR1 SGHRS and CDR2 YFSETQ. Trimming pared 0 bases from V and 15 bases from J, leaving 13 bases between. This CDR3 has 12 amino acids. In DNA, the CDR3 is TGCGCCAGCAGCTTGGACCGGGGGCCTAGGTTCTTC. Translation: CASSLDRGPRFF.

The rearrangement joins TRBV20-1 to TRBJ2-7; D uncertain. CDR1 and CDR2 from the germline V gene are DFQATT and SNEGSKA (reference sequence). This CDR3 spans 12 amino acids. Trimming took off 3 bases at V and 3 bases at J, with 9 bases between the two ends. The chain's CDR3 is CSASKIFYEQYF. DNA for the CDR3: TGCAGTGCTAGTAAGATTTTCTACGAGCAGTACTTC.

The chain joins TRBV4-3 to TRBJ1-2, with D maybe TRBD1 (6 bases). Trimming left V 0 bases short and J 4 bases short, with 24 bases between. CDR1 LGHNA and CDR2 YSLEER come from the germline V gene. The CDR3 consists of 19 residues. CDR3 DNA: TGCGCCAGCAGCCAAGAAGAAGGGACAATTACCCCCTACGGCTATGGCTACACCTTC. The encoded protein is CASSQEEGTITPYGYGYTF.